These T cell receptor beta chains were read from a single sample in a study of T cell responses to AZD1222 COVID-19 vaccine. Profiling relied on immunoSEQ multiplex PCR, and the TCRdb table lists in-frame clones only, not all of them. The repertoire holds roughly 120,000 clones, with 92% as singletons. The material sequenced was peripheral blood, taken 28 days after the second AZD1222 dose. All receptors derive from an adult who received the AZD1222 COVID-19 vaccine. The CDR3 runs from the conserved cysteine through the conserved F or W. D genes are given only for firm matches. Size values are once, few and many counts, or a class for expanded clones, and some rows have none.

D gene	V gene	J gene	clone size	CDR3 protein	CDR3 DNA
TRBD1	TRBV12-5	TRBJ1-1	NA	CASGLEGTENTEAFF	TGTGCTAGTGGTTTGGAAGGGACAGAGAACACTGAAGCTTTCTTT
TRBD1	TRBV5-4	TRBJ1-2	NA	CASSVRQGGGYGYTF	TGTGCCAGCAGCGTAAGACAGGGTGGTGGCTATGGCTACACCTTC
TRBD1	TRBV19	TRBJ2-6	NA	CASSETGQGFSGANVLTF	TGTGCCAGTAGTGAGACGGGACAGGGCTTCTCTGGGGCCAACGTCCTGACTTTC
NA	TRBV29-1	TRBJ2-6	NA	CSVEDGAVSGANVLTF	TGCAGCGTTGAAGATGGGGCCGTCTCTGGGGCCAACGTCCTGACTTTC
NA	TRBV27	TRBJ1-2	NA	CASSLSGPRGDGYTF	TGTGCCAGCAGTTTATCGGGGCCCCGAGGAGATGGCTACACCTTC
NA	TRBV29-1	TRBJ1-1	few	CSATPSEGTEAFF	TGCAGCGCCACACCATCCGAGGGCACTGAAGCTTTCTTT
NA	TRBV5-6	TRBJ1-1	NA	CASSLGRQRAFF	TGTGCCAGCAGCTTGGGTCGGCAGCGGGCTTTCTTT
NA	TRBV19	TRBJ2-7	NA	CASSIDTRVSYEQYF	TGTGCCAGTAGTATAGATACGCGAGTCTCCTACGAGCAGTACTTC
TRBD2	TRBV18	TRBJ2-7	NA	CASSPRVAGDFTEQYF	TGTGCCAGCTCACCACGGGTAGCGGGAGACTTCACCGAGCAGTACTTC
TRBD2	TRBV18	TRBJ2-2	few	CASSILPSGTTGELFF	TGTGCCAGCTCAATATTACCTAGCGGCACCACCGGGGAGCTGTTTTTT
NA	TRBV7-3	TRBJ2-1	once	CASSPTGAYNEQFF	TGTGCCAGCAGCCCTACTGGAGCTTACAATGAGCAGTTCTTC
TRBD1	TRBV29-1	TRBJ2-5	NA	CSISDRGQETQYF	TGCAGCATTTCCGACAGGGGGCAAGAGACCCAGTACTTC
TRBD1	TRBV4-1	TRBJ2-7	NA	CASSQRPDREPYEQYF	TGCGCCAGCAGCCAGAGGCCGGACAGGGAACCCTACGAGCAGTACTTC
NA	TRBV2	TRBJ2-1	NA	CASREGRREQFF	TGTGCCAGCAGGGAGGGCAGAAGAGAGCAGTTCTTC
NA	TRBV19	TRBJ1-3	NA	CASSISTDGNTIYF	TGTGCCAGTAGTATATCGACGGATGGAAACACCATATATTTT
NA	TRBV3-1/TRBV3-2	TRBJ2-1	NA	CASSRVRDSPYNEQFF	TGTGCCAGCAGTCGCGTTCGGGACTCCCCCTACAATGAGCAGTTCTTC
TRBD2	TRBV5-1	TRBJ2-2	NA	CASSLSGLAAANTGELFF	TGCGCCAGCAGCTTGTCGGGACTAGCGGCCGCGAACACCGGGGAGCTGTTTTTT
NA	TRBV19	TRBJ1-1	NA	CASRHRGGPTEAFF	TGTGCCAGTAGGCATCGGGGGGGGCCCACTGAAGCTTTCTTT
TRBD2	TRBV27	TRBJ2-5	NA	CASSLVTTSGRSGETQYF	TGTGCCAGCAGTTTGGTTACGACTAGCGGGAGATCTGGAGAGACCCAGTACTTC
NA	TRBV28	TRBJ2-7	NA	CASSTFMTSTHEQYF	TGTGCCAGCAGCACCTTTATGACTAGTACCCACGAGCAGTACTTC
NA	TRBV19	TRBJ1-4	NA	CASSIILGAVDEKLFF	TGTGCCAGTAGTATTATCTTAGGGGCGGTTGATGAAAAACTGTTTTTT
TRBD2	TRBV7-8	TRBJ2-2	NA	CASSLAGYTGELFF	TGTGCCAGCAGCCTAGCGGGGTACACCGGGGAGCTGTTTTTT
NA	TRBV28	TRBJ1-1	NA	CASSPLDRDNTEAFF	TGTGCCAGCAGTCCCTTGGACAGAGATAACACTGAAGCTTTCTTT